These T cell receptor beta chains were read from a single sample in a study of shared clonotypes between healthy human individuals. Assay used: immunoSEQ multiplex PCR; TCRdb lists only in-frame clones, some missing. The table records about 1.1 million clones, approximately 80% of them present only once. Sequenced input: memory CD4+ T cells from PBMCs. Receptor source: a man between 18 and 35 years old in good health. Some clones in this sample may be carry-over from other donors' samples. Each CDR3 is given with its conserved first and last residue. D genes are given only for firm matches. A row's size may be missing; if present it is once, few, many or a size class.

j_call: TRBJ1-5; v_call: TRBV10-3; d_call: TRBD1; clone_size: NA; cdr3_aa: CAISPDRVANQPQHF; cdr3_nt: TGTGCCATCAGCCCGGACAGGGTTGCAAATCAGCCCCAGCATTTT
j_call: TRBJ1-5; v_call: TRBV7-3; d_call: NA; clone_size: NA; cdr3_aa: CASSQTRYQPQHF; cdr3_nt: TGTGCCAGCAGCCAGACCCGATACCAGCCCCAGCATTTT
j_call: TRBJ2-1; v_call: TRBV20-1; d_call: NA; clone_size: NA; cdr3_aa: CSARDGGKQFF; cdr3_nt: TGCAGTGCTAGAGATGGGGGCAAGCAGTTCTTC
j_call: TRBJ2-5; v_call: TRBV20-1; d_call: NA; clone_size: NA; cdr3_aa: CSGTYQETQYF; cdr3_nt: TGCAGTGGGACATACCAAGAGACCCAGTACTTC
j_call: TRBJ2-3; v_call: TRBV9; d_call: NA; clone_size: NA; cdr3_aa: CASSVAGAGTGTSTDTQYF; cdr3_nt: TGTGCCAGCAGCGTAGCCGGCGCAGGGACGGGGACCTCCACAGATACGCAGTATTTT
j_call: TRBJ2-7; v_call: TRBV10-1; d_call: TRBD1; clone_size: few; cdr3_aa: CASRRDREGSEQYF; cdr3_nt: TGCGCCAGCAGACGGGACAGGGAGGGGAGCGAGCAGTACTTC
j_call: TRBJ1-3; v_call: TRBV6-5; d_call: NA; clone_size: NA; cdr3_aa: CASSSDSGENTIYF; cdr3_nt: TGTGCCAGCAGCTCGGACAGTGGGGAAAACACCATATATTTT
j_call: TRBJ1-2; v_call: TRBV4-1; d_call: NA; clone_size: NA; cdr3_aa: CASSPQREGPYGYTF; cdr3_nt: TGCGCCAGCAGCCCACAGAGGGAGGGCCCCTATGGCTACACCTTC
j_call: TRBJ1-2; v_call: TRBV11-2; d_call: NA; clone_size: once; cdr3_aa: CASSLGGGRGYGYTF; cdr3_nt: TGTGCCAGCAGCTTAGGCGGTGGACGGGGCTATGGCTACACCTTC
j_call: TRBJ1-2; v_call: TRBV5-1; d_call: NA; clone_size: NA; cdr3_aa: CASSLAPANYGYTF; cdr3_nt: TGCGCCAGCAGCTTGGCCCCAGCTAACTATGGCTACACCTTC
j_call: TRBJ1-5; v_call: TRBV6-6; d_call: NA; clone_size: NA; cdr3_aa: CASSLDGSSGPQHF; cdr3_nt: TGTGCCAGCAGCCTGGACGGGTCGAGTGGGCCCCAGCATTTT
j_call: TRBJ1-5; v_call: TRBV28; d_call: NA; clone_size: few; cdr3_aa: CASTRGGNQPQHF; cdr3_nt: TGTGCCAGCACAAGGGGGGGGAATCAGCCCCAGCATTTT
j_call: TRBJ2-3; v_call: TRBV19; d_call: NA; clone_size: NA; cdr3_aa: CASSIWGEPQMSSQYF; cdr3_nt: TGTGCCAGTAGTATTTGGGGAGAGCCCCAAATGTCATCGCAGTATTTT
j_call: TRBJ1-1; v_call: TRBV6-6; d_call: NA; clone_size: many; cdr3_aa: CASSPGGEAFF; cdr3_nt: TGTGCCAGCAGCCCCGGTGGTGAAGCTTTCTTT
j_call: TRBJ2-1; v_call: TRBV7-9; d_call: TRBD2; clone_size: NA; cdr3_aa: CASSLAASGRAYNEQFF; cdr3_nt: TGTGCCAGCAGCTTAGCGGCTAGCGGGAGGGCCTACAATGAGCAGTTCTTC
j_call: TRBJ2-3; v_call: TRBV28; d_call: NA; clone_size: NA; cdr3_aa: CASSFAGRSSTDTQYF; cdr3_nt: TGTGCCAGCAGTTTCGCCGGGAGATCTAGCACAGATACGCAGTATTTT
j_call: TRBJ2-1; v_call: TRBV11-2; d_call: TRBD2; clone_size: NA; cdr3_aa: CACRTSGANEQFF; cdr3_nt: TGTGCCTGTAGGACTAGCGGAGCCAATGAGCAGTTCTTC
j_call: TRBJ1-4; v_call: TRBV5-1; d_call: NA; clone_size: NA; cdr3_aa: CASSFWGAEEKLFF; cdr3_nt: TGCGCCAGCAGCTTTTGGGGGGCGGAGGAAAAACTGTTTTTT
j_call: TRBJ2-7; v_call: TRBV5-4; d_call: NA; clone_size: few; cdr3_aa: CASSLENLDLDYEQYF; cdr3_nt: TGTGCCAGCAGCTTGGAAAACTTGGACTTAGACTACGAGCAGTACTTC
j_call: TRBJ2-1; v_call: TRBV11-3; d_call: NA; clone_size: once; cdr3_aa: CASSPGSGEGYNEQFF; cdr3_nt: TGTGCCAGCAGCCCAGGGTCGGGGGAAGGGTACAATGAGCAGTTCTTC
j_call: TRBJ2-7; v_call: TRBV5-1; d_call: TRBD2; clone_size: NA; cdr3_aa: CASSGAAGPSYEQYF; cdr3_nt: TGCGCCAGCAGCGGGGCAGCGGGACCCTCCTACGAGCAGTACTTC
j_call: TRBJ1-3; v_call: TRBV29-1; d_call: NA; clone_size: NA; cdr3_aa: CSVEVGNTIYF; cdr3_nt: TGCAGCGTTGAGGTTGGAAACACCATATATTTT
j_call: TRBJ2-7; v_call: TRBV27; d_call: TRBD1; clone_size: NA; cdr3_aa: CASSRDRTSGEQYF; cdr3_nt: TGTGCCAGCAGCCGGGACAGGACCTCTGGGGAGCAGTACTTC
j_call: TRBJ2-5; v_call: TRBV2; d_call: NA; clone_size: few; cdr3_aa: CASSEARTEYGTQHF; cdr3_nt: TGTGCCAGCAGTGAAGCCCGGACAGAGTACGGGACCCAGCACTTC
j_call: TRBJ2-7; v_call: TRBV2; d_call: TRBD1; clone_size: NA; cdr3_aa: CASSQDRGDEQYF; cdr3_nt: TGTGCCAGCAGTCAGGACAGGGGTGACGAGCAGTACTTC
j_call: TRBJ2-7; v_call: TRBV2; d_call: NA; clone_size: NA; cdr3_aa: CASSEPKGLRTYEQYF; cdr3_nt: TGTGCCAGCAGCGAGCCTAAGGGTCTGAGAACCTACGAGCAGTACTTC
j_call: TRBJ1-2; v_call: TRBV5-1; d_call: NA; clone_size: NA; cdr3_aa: CASSWGDSNYGYTF; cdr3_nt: TGCGCCAGCAGCTGGGGAGACAGCAACTATGGCTACACCTTC
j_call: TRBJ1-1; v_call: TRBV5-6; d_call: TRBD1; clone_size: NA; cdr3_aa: CASSFTPGTGGKEAFF; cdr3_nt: TGTGCCAGCAGCTTCACCCCCGGGACAGGAGGCAAGGAAGCTTTCTTT
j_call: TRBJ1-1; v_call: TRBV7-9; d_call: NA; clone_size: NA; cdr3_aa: CASSLEGLMNTEAFF; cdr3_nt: TGTGCCAGCAGCTTAGAGGGGCTTATGAACACTGAAGCTTTCTTT
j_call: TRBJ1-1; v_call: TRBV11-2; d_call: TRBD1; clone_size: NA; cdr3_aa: CASSLRQGMNTEAFF; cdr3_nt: TGTGCCAGCAGCCTCCGACAGGGTATGAACACTGAAGCTTTCTTT
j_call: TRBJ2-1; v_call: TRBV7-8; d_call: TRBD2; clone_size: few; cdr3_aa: CASSTTSGAYNEQFF; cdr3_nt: TGTGCCAGCAGCACAACTAGCGGGGCTTACAATGAGCAGTTCTTC
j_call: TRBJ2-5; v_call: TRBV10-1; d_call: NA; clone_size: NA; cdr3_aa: CASSESKLVDSQETQYF; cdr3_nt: TGCGCCAGCAGTGAGTCTAAATTAGTGGACTCCCAAGAGACCCAGTACTTC
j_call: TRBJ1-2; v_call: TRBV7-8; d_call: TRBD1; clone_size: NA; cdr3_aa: CASSLIPGQGHGYTF; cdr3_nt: TGTGCCAGCAGCTTAATACCGGGACAGGGACATGGCTACACCTTC
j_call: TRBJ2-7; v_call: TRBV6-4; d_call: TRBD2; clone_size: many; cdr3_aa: CASSGASGPCDEQYF; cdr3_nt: TGTGCCAGCAGTGGAGCTAGCGGGCCCTGTGACGAGCAGTACTTC
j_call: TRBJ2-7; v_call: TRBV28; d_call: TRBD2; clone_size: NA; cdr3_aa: CASSRLAGLYEQYF; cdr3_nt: TGTGCCAGCAGCCGACTAGCGGGACTGTACGAGCAGTACTTC
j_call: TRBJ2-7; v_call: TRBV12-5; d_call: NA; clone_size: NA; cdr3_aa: CAGILTETSYEQYF; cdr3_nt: TGTGCTGGGATTCTGACAGAGACGTCCTACGAGCAGTACTTC
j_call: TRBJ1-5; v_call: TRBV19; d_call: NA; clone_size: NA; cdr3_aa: CASSIGPRGGSNQPQHF; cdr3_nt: TGTGCCAGTAGTATAGGGCCTCGGGGGGGCAGCAATCAGCCCCAGCATTTT
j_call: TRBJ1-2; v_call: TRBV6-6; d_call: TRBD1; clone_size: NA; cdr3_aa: CASSYIPRGQNYGYTF; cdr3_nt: TGTGCCAGCAGTTACATTCCCAGGGGGCAAAACTATGGCTACACCTTC
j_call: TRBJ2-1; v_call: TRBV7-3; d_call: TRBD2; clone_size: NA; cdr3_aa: CASSPRGTSGPDEQFF; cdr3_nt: TGTGCCAGCAGCCCCCGGGGGACTAGCGGGCCTGATGAGCAGTTCTTC
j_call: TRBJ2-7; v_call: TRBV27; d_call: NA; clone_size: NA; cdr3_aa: CASRKTLGELSYEQYF; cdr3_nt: TGTGCCAGCAGGAAGACCTTAGGGGAACTTTCCTACGAGCAGTACTTC
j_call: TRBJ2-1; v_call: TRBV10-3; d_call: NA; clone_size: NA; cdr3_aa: CAISERTAGNNEQFF; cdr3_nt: TGTGCCATCAGCGAGAGGACGGCCGGGAACAATGAGCAGTTCTTC
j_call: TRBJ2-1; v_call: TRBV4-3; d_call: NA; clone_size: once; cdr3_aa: CASSQTTGGALNEQFF; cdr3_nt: TGCGCCAGCAGCCAGACGACTGGCGGGGCCCTCAATGAGCAGTTCTTC
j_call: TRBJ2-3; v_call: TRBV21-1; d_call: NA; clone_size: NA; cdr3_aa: CASSKAPRRETQYF; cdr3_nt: TGTGCCAGCAGCAAAGCCCCTCGGCGGGAGACGCAGTATTTT
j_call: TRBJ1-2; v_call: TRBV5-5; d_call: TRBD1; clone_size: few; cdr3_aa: CASSQGGAPYYGYTF; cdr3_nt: TGTGCCAGCAGCCAGGGGGGGGCCCCCTACTATGGCTACACCTTC
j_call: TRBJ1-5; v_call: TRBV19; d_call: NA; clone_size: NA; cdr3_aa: CASSIAGSPGDQPQHF; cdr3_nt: TGTGCCAGTAGTATAGCGGGCAGCCCGGGAGATCAGCCCCAGCATTTT
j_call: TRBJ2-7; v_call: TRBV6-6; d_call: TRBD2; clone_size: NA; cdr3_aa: CASSRTSGSFEQYF; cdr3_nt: TGTGCCAGCAGTCGGACTAGCGGGAGTTTCGAGCAGTACTTC
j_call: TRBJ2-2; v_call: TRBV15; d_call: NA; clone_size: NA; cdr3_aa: CATSRDFVTPTGELFF; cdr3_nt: TGTGCCACCAGCAGAGATTTTGTTACTCCCACCGGGGAGCTGTTTTTT
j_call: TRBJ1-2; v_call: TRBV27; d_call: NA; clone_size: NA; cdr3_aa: CASRGQRGGYTF; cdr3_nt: TGTGCCAGCAGGGGGCAAAGAGGGGGCTACACCTTC
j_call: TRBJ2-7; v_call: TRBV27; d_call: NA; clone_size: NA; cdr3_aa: CASSPFWGVNYEQYF; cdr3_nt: TGTGCCAGCAGTCCCTTCTGGGGAGTAAACTACGAGCAGTACTTC
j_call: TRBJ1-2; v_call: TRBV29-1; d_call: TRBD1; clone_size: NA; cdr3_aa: CSVTGQGSYGYTF; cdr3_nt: TGCAGCGTGACCGGACAGGGGAGCTATGGCTACACCTTC
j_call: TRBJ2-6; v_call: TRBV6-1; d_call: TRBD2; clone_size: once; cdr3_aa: CAGRGAKGGANVLTF; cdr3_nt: TGCGCTGGGCGGGGGGCGAAAGGCGGGGCCAACGTCCTGACTTTC
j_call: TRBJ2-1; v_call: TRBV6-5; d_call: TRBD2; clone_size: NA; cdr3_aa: CASSYSLAGHNEQFF; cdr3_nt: TGTGCCAGCAGTTACTCGCTAGCGGGCCACAATGAGCAGTTCTTC
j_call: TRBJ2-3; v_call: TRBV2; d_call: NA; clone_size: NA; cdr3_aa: CASSVAARTDTQYF; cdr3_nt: TGTGCCAGCAGTGTAGCGGCGCGCACAGATACGCAGTATTTT
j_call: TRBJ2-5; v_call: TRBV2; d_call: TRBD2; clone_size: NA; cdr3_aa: CASSSRGRRQETQYF; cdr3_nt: TGTGCCAGCAGCTCGCGGGGGAGAAGGCAAGAGACCCAGTACTTC
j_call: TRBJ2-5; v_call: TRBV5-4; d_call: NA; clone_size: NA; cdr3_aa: CASSLEQGGTQYF; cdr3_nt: TGTGCCAGCAGCTTGGAACAAGGGGGGACCCAGTACTTC
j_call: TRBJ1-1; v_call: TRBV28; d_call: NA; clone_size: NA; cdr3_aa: CASSLSGGPGGEAFF; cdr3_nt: TGTGCCAGCAGTTTATCTGGGGGGCCGGGAGGTGAAGCTTTCTTT
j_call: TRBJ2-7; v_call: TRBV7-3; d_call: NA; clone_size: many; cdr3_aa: CASSLTRHDEQYF; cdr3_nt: TGTGCCAGCAGCTTAACGCGACACGACGAGCAGTACTTC
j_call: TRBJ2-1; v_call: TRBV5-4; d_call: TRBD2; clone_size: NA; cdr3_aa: CASSLPGTSSYNEQFF; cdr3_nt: TGTGCCAGCAGCTTACCTGGGACTAGTTCCTACAATGAGCAGTTCTTC
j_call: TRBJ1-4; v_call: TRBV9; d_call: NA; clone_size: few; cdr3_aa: CASSVDTGYREKLFF; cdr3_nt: TGTGCCAGCAGCGTAGATACAGGGTACAGAGAAAAACTGTTTTTT
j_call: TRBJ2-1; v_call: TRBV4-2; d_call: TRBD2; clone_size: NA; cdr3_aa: CASSQSFGRGASYNEQFF; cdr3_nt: TGTGCCAGCAGCCAAAGTTTTGGGCGGGGGGCCTCCTACAATGAGCAGTTCTTC